This T cell receptor (beta chain) derives from a study of blood T cell repertoires in COVID-19. Data came from immunoSEQ multiplex PCR; TCRdb stores just in-frame clones and leaves some out. This sample has about 220,000 clones, with more than 70% found just once. V gave up 4 bases and J gave up 6 bases; unmatched junction bases: 10. This CDR3 spans 16 amino acids. In germline, CDR1 is MGHDK, CDR2 SYGVNS. Sequences were obtained from peripheral blood. The receptor was isolated from a human donor in a cohort sampled during active COVID-19. This chain joins TRBV25-1 and TRBJ2-3; TRBD1 matches at 10 bases. In DNA, the CDR3 is TGTGCCAGCAGTGTTTGGAGACAGGGGGCGACGGATACGCAGTATTTT. Residues: CASSVWRQGATDTQYF.